This paragraph covers one T cell receptor (beta chain) sequence. The antigen is not known. Sequenced by immunoSEQ multiplex PCR; TCRdb stores in-frame clones only, minus some. The sample includes 200,000 or so clones, roughly 80% of them seen just once. This record comes from a study of cytomegalovirus exposure and HLA in healthy donors. About the research overall: The approximately 670 first-cohort repertoires shared a platform with the approximately 130 validation repertoires, as reported in a later analysis.

The validation cohort, a group of 120 subjects, included the donors and was separate from the approximately 680-subject first cohort. Trimming cost V 2 bases and J 3 bases; bases outside gene matches: 4. This CDR3 is built from 14 residues. CDR1 is SGHTA, CDR2 FQGNSA, per germline. Study results and caveats: Published work reported that the classifier diagnosed cytomegalovirus status with high specificity and sensitivity. In a later analysis, first-cohort TCR clusters were found to tend to co-occur in the approximately 120 validation repertoires.

The chain carries TRBV7-2 and TRBJ2-7; TRBD2 agrees at 7 bases. The receptor was isolated from a man aged 18 to 35 in good health and CMV-seropositive. Sequencing used PBMCs. CDR3 DNA sequence: TGTGCCAGCAGCTTAACGGGCGGGAGCTACGAGCAGTACTTC. The encoded protein is CASSLTGGSYEQYF.